The sequence of this T cell receptor (beta chain) was determined in a study of T cells in Graves' hyperthyroidism and ophthalmopathy. Whole-study findings and limits: In the blood, most expanded thyroid clonotypes above 0.001 appeared as well.

Germline V gene lookup returns CDR1 SGHVS and CDR2 FNYEAQ. V gave up 4 bases and J gave up 2 bases; unmatched junction bases: 10. The CDR3 is 17 residues long. Amplified regions were TCR beta CDR3 sequences from RNA transcripts. TCR CDR3 regions were first amplified by RT-PCR with HTBI primers. TCRdb recomputed calls from the multiplex PCR reads with MiXCR, one row per CDR3 protein. The data contain 500,000 to 600,000 distinct CDR3 sequences, approximately 48% of them singletons. In its sample, this clonotype was seen a few times. Its antigen remains unknown. Sequencing used peripheral blood or thyroid tissue (not recorded which). J is TRBJ2-2 and V is TRBV7-6; 7 positions match TRBD1. This receptor was obtained from an adult woman with Graves' disease, either hyperthyroidism or ophthalmopathy (not recorded which). CDR3 sequence: CASSSGQAIHNTGELFF. DNA of the CDR3: TGTGCCAGCAGCTCAGGACAGGCAATCCATAACACCGGGGAGCTGTTTTTT.